This T cell receptor (beta chain) was observed in a study of shared clonotypes between healthy human individuals. Looking at the study overall: The donor group consisted of two women and three men, aged 18 to 49.

TCRdb's copy holds only in-frame clones and misses some; the assay was immunoSEQ multiplex PCR. This table has around 610,000 clones, roughly 96% appearing once. Naive CD8 cells lacked CD45RO, underwent positive selection for CCR7 and left out terminally differentiated effector memory CD45RA+ cells. This clone was counted once. The TCR originated in a woman aged 25 to 45 in good health. Sequencing was carried out using naive CD8+ T cells sorted from blood.

The CDR3 nucleotides are TGTGCCAGCAGTGAATTGACTGAAGCTTTCTTT. This encodes CASSELTEAFF. V and J are TRBV25-1 and TRBJ1-1; D is unresolved. Germline loops: CDR1 MGHDK, CDR2 SYGVNS. The CDR3 length is 11 residues. The germline V and J ends were trimmed by 1 base and 5 bases, with 2 bases remaining between them.